This passage covers 17 T cell receptor beta chains from one sample sequenced in a study of blood T cell repertoires in COVID-19 (dated by TCRdb to about 2020). Receptor libraries were prepared by the immunoSEQ multiplex PCR assay. TCRdb obtained this table from immuneACCESS and retained in-frame rearrangements with V and J assigned. These tables miss some clones; where compared with another copy, unresolved V genes account for less than half of the shortfall, and the remainder is unexplained. For this sample the table gives about 190,000 clones, of which 70% to 85% were detected only once. Around 3.5% of the sample is held by the ten biggest clonotypes. The sequencing sample was made of PBMCs or T cells enriched from blood (not recorded which). These receptors were taken from a woman in her twenties or thirties who had recovered from COVID-19.

The J gene is TRBJ2-4, the V gene TRBV7-8, with 7 bases matching TRBD2. The CDR3 has 15 amino acids. The J segment lost 6 bases and the V segment lost 0 bases, leaving 5 bases of the junction unmatched. CDR1 SGHVS and CDR2 FQNEAQ come from the germline V gene. The CDR3: CASSLAGTTSNIQYF. CDR3 DNA: TGTGCCAGCAGCTTAGCCGGGACTACCTCAAACATTCAGTACTTC.

This rearrangement joins TRBV27 to TRBJ2-3; 10 bases are a match to TRBD2. The germline gives CDR1 MNHEY, CDR2 SMNVEV (reference sequence). The CDR3 is 16 residues long. V dropped 8 bases and J dropped 3; count of bases not matched to a gene: 11. The CDR3 region is CASGRLWTSGTDTQYF. CDR3 coding DNA: TGTGCCAGCGGACGCCTATGGACTAGCGGTACAGATACGCAGTATTTT.

This chain links TRBV7-2 with TRBJ2-7; D perhaps matches TRBD2 (6 bases). Germline CDR1 is SGHTA and CDR2 is FQGNSA. V was shortened by 3 bases and J by 7 bases, with 16 bases between the two germline ends. The CDR3 is 14 residues long. The DNA of the CDR3 is TGTGCCAGCAGCTTTGGGCGGGGAAAAGGAGAGCAGTACGTC. Protein sequence: CASSFGRGKGEQYV.

J is TRBJ1-2 and V is TRBV28, with a tentative D call TRBD1 (6 bases). This CDR3 is built from 14 residues. V was shortened by 5 bases and J by 7 bases, with 17 bases between the two germline ends. Germline V gene lookup returns CDR1 MDHEN and CDR2 SYDVKM. The CDR3 loop reads CASSPPPGQGGYTF. The CDR3 region has the DNA TGTGCCAGCAGTCCTCCTCCGGGACAAGGTGGCTACACCTTC.

The rearrangement joins TRBV7-8 to TRBJ1-3, with 10 positions matching TRBD1. Germline CDR1 is SGHVS and CDR2 is FQNEAQ. The CDR3 has 17 amino acids. The V gene end was trimmed by 5 bases and the J gene end by 1 base; junction bases not matched to a gene: 8. The CDR3 spells CASSLRTGGTSGNTIYF. CDR3 sequence (DNA): TGTGCCAGCAGCCTCAGGACAGGGGGAACATCTGGAAACACCATATATTTT.

The chain recombines TRBV5-5 with TRBJ1-6; D gene uncertain. The V end lost 2 bases, the J end lost 5 bases, and 14 bases lay between the germline ends. The length of the CDR3 is 16 residues. Germline V gene lookup returns CDR1 SGHKS and CDR2 YYEKEE (reference sequence). The CDR3: CASSFVSIRDNSPLHF. CDR3 DNA: TGTGCCAGCAGCTTCGTCTCCATACGGGATAATTCACCCCTCCACTTT.

The rearrangement uses TRBV5-1 and TRBJ1-1; no clear D. This CDR3 region has 17 residues. Trimming took off 0 bases at V and 0 bases at J, with 15 bases between the two ends. The germline gives CDR1 SGHRS, CDR2 YFSETQ. Written as DNA, the CDR3 is TGCGCCAGCAGCTTGGTGGCAGGTTCCTTCATGAACACTGAAGCTTTCTTT. Amino acids: CASSLVAGSFMNTEAFF.

V gene TRBV28 combines with J gene TRBJ1-6; perhaps TRBD1 as D (6 bases). This CDR3 is 15 amino acids long. Germline CDR1 MDHEN, CDR2 SYDVKM. With 2 bases removed from V and 4 bases from J, the gap between germline ends came to 9 bases. The CDR3 reads CASSLNRVYNSPLHF. In nucleotides, the CDR3 is TGTGCCAGCAGTTTAAACAGGGTTTATAATTCACCCCTCCACTTT.

The rearrangement links TRBV18 to TRBJ1-1, with TRBD1 as a possible D gene (6 bases). The CDR3 extends over 15 amino acids. The V end was cut by 0 bases, the J end by 8 bases, with 16 bases between. Germline CDR1 and CDR2: KGHSH and LQKENI. CDR3: CASSPPGQGKREAFF. DNA of the CDR3: TGTGCCAGCTCACCACCGGGCCAGGGGAAAAGGGAAGCTTTCTTT.

The rearrangement links TRBV3-1 (or the pseudogene TRBV3-2) to TRBJ2-6; D not certain. The CDR3 sequence is 15 residues long. Trimming removed 2 bases from V and 8 bases from J, with 13 bases in between. CDR1 and CDR2 from the germline V gene are LGHDT and YNNKEL (reference sequence). CDR3 amino acids: CASSQWQSLSNVLTF. CDR3 DNA: TGTGCCAGCAGCCAATGGCAGTCCTTATCCAACGTCCTGACTTTC.

This chain joins TRBV3-1 (or the pseudogene TRBV3-2) and TRBJ1-1; D possibly corresponds to TRBD1 (5 bases). The germline V gene has CDR1 LGHDT and CDR2 YNNKEL (reference sequence). With 7 bases removed from V and 5 bases from J, the gap between germline ends came to 20 bases. The CDR3 consists of 15 residues. The DNA for the CDR3 is TGTGCCAGCACCCTATATGGAGGGGCTGAGACTGAAGCTTTCTTT. The encoded protein is CASTLYGGAETEAFF.

This clone was counted only a few times. This chain connects TRBV28 to TRBJ2-7, with TRBD2 identical over 7 bases. V lost 6 bases to trimming and J lost 2 bases; unmatched junction nucleotides: 7. Germline V gene sequence: CDR1 MDHEN, CDR2 SYDVKM. This CDR3 spans 14 amino acids. The CDR3 loop is CASSQLAIAYEQYF. The CDR3 DNA sequence: TGTGCCAGCAGCCAACTAGCGATAGCCTACGAGCAGTACTTC.

The chain links TRBV28 to TRBJ2-3, with TRBD1 identical over 8 bases. This CDR3 has 12 residues. The germline CDR1 and CDR2 sequences are MDHEN and SYDVKM. Trimming removed 11 bases from V and 3 bases from J; junction bases left unmatched: 4. CDR3 coding DNA: TGTGCCGGTAACAGGGGGACAGATACGCAGTATTTT. It is translated as CAGNRGTDTQYF.

This clone was picked up one time. The rearrangement uses TRBV9 and TRBJ2-6; 7 nucleotides align to TRBD1. V shed 0 bases and J 2 bases; nucleotides not matched to a gene: 8. Germline V gene data show CDR1 as SGDLS and CDR2 as YYNGEE. This CDR3 is 18 amino acids long. The CDR3 DNA is TGTGCCAGCAGCGTAGTCGACAGGGACATAACTGGGGCCAACGTCCTGACTTTC. As protein: CASSVVDRDITGANVLTF.

V usage is TRBV29-1 and J usage is TRBJ1-3; D possibly corresponds to TRBD1 (5 bases). This CDR3 contains 12 residues. The V gene's germline CDR1 is SQVTM and CDR2 ANQGSEA. V dropped 7 bases and J dropped 7 bases, with 14 bases sitting between them. The CDR3 region has the DNA TGCAGCGCCCAAGGGCAGGGTAACACCATATATTTT. The encoded protein is CSAQGQGNTIYF. The full variable domain, with the rest looked up from reference TRBV29-1 and TRBJ1-3, is SAVISQKPSRDICQRGTSLTIQCQVDSQVTMMFWYRQQPGQSLTLIATANQGSEATYESGFVIDKFPISRPNLTFSTLTVSNMSPEDSSIYLCSAQGQGNTIYFGEGSWLTVV.

This clone was counted once. The J gene is TRBJ1-1, the V gene TRBV3-1 (or the pseudogene TRBV3-2); unclear D gene. V lost 9 bases to trimming and J lost 5 bases, with 10 bases between them. Germline CDR1 is LGHDT and CDR2 is YNNKEL (reference sequence). The CDR3 runs 11 residues. The CDR3 DNA is TGTGCCAGACCGGAGTTTACTGAAGCTTTCTTT. It is translated as CARPEFTEAFF.

The V gene is TRBV5-4, the J gene TRBJ2-1; D remains ambiguous. The V gene's germline CDR1 is SGHNT and CDR2 YYREEE (reference sequence). This CDR3 has 11 residues. Deletions cut 4 bases from V and 10 bases from J, with 9 bases between. This CDR3 reads CASSSLLEQFF. DNA for the CDR3: TGTGCCAGCAGCAGCTTATTGGAGCAGTTCTTC.